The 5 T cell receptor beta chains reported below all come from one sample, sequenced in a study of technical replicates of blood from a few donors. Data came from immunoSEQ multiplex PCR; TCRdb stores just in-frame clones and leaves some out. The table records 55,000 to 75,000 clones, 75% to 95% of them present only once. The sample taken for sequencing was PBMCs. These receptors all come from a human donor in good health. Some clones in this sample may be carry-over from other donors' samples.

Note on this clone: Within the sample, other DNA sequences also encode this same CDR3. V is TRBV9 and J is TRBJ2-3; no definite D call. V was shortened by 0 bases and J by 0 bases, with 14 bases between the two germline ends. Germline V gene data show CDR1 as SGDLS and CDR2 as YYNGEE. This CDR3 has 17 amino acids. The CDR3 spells CASSVAGSFSSTDTQYF. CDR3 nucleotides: TGTGCCAGCAGCGTAGCCGGGTCCTTCTCTAGCACAGATACGCAGTATTTT.

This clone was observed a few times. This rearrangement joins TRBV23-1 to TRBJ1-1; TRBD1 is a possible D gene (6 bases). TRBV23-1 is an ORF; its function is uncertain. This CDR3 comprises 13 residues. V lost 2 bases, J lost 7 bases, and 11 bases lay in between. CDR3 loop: CASSQETGCEAFF. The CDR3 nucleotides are TGCGCCAGCAGTCAAGAGACAGGATGTGAAGCTTTCTTT.

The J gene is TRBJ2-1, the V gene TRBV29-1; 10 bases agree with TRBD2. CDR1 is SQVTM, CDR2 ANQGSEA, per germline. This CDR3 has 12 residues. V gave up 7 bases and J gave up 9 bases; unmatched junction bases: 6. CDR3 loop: CSGLAGVSEQFF. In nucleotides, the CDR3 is TGCAGCGGCCTAGCGGGAGTAAGTGAGCAGTTCTTC.

CDR3: CSVEKMTGGSYNEQFF. The CDR3 nucleotides are TGCAGCGTTGAAAAGATGACAGGGGGCTCCTACAATGAGCAGTTCTTC. The rearrangement joins TRBV29-1 to TRBJ2-1, with 9 bases that match TRBD1. Germline loops: CDR1 SQVTM, CDR2 ANQGSEA. V lost 2 bases and J lost 0; bases outside the gene matches: 5. The CDR3 sequence is 16 residues long.

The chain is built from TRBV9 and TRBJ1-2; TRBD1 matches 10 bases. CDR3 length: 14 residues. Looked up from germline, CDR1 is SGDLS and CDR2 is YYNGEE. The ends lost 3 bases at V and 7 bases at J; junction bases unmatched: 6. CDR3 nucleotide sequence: TGTGCCAGCAGCGCCGGGACAGGGGTTGCTGGCTACACCTTC. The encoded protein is CASSAGTGVAGYTF.